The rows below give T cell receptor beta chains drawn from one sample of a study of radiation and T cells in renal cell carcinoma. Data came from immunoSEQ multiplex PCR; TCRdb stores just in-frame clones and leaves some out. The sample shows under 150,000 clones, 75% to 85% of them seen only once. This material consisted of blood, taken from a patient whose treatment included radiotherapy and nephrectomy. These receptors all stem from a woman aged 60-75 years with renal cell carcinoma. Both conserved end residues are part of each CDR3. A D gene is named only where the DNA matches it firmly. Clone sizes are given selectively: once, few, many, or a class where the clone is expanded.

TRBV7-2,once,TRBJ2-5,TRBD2,CASSPTSGTSGTSKETQYF,TGTGCCAGCAGCCCGACATCCGGGACTAGCGGGACTTCGAAAGAGACCCAGTACTTC
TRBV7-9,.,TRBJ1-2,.,CASSLAGRVEYGYTF,TGTGCCAGCAGCTTAGCCGGCAGGGTAGAGTATGGCTACACCTTC
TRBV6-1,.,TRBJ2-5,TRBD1,CASSEASGQGQETQYF,TGTGCCAGCAGTGAAGCTTCGGGACAGGGACAAGAGACCCAGTACTTC
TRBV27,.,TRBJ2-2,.,CASKIISPTGELFF,TGTGCCAGCAAGATCATTAGCCCCACCGGGGAGCTGTTTTTT
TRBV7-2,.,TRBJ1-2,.,CASSSSAGYGYTF,TGTGCCAGCAGCTCGTCGGCAGGCTATGGCTACACCTTC
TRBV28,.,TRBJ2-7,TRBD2,CASSLELAGGVSYEQYF,TGTGCCAGCAGTTTGGAACTAGCGGGGGGCGTATCCTACGAGCAGTACTTC
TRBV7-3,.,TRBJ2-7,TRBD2,CASSPSGAQNEQYF,TGTGCCAGCAGCCCAAGCGGGGCCCAGAACGAGCAGTACTTC
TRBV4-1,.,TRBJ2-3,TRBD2,CASSRPLAGEVRDTQYF,TGCGCCAGCAGCCGCCCACTAGCGGGGGAGGTTAGAGATACGCAGTATTTT
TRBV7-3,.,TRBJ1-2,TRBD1,CASSPDRERGYTF,TGTGCCAGCAGCCCCGACAGGGAGCGTGGCTACACCTTC
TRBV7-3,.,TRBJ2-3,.,CASSPSGGGDTQYF,TGTGCCAGCAGCCCTTCAGGGGGAGGAGATACGCAGTATTTT
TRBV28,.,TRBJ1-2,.,CASTEGGGQENYGYTF,TGTGCCAGCACCGAGGGTGGAGGGCAGGAAAACTATGGCTACACCTTC
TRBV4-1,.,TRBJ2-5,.,CASSQEEVGAWGTQYF,TGCGCCAGCAGCCAAGAAGAGGTGGGGGCTTGGGGGACCCAGTACTTC
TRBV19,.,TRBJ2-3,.,CASSADRGADTQYF,TGTGCCAGTAGTGCCGACCGGGGTGCAGATACGCAGTATTTT
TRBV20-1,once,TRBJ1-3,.,CSARDGQAIYF,TGCAGTGCTAGAGATGGACAAGCCATATATTTT
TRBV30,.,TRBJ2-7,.,CAWNRAAYEQYF,TGTGCCTGGAACAGGGCAGCCTACGAGCAGTACTTC
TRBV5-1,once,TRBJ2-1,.,CASSPDADPRYNEQFF,TGCGCCAGCTCACCGGACGCCGACCCGAGATACAATGAGCAGTTCTTC
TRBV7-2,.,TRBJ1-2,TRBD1,CASITTLGDRANYGYTF,TGTGCCAGCATCACCACATTGGGGGACAGGGCCAACTATGGCTACACCTTC
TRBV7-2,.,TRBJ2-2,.,CASSPRDGRTGELFF,TGTGCCAGCAGCCCGAGGGATGGGCGGACCGGGGAGCTGTTTTTT
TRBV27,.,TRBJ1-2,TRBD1,CASSPTTGLGYTF,TGTGCCAGCAGTCCCACGACAGGGCTCGGCTACACCTTC
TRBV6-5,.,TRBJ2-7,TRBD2,CASRLSGGQEQYF,TGTGCCAGCAGGCTTAGCGGGGGTCAGGAGCAGTACTTC
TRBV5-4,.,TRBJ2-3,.,CASSLAMRTLSTDTQYF,TGTGCCAGCAGCTTGGCCATGAGAACCCTCAGCACAGATACGCAGTATTTT
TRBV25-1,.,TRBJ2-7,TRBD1,CASGSDRSYEQYF,TGTGCCAGCGGGTCGGACAGGTCCTACGAGCAGTACTTC
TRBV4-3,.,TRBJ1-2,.,CASSQGPGRDGYTF,TGCGCCAGCAGCCAGGGGCCCGGCCGGGATGGCTACACCTTC
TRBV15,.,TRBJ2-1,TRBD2,CATFPGLVGGEQFF,TGTGCCACGTTTCCGGGACTAGTCGGAGGTGAGCAGTTCTTC
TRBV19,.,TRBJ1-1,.,CASTFWGGTEAFF,TGTGCCAGTACCTTCTGGGGGGGGACTGAAGCTTTCTTT
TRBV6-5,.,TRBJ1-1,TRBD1,CASRLDRGGTEAFF,TGTGCCAGCAGGCTCGACAGGGGAGGGACTGAAGCTTTCTTT